In its sample, the clone carrying this T cell receptor beta chain was seen a few times. The antigen is unknown. The CDR3 covers 16 residues. After removal of 2 bases from V and 3 bases from J, the junction contained 4 bases not matched to a gene. The V gene's germline CDR1 is MNHNS and CDR2 SASEGT. This entry belongs to a study of cytomegalovirus exposure and HLA in healthy donors. Study observations and caveats: Reported results showed that the classifier diagnosed cytomegalovirus status with high specificity and sensitivity. It was assumed in the presence/absence analyses that sequencing depth was roughly uniform across donors.

A multiplex PCR was run with 60 Vbeta primers and 13 Jbeta primers. Produced via immunoSEQ multiplex PCR; TCRdb's table is partial and in-frame only. In the table there are roughly 100,000 clones, 12% of which are singletons. The V call is TRBV6-1, the J call TRBJ2-7; 13 nucleotides match TRBD2. The receptor's source is a man aged 40-55 years in good health and CMV-seropositive. Sequencing used PBMCs. CDR3: CASSEKLAGGRYEQYF. The CDR3 DNA sequence: TGTGCCAGCAGTGAAAAACTAGCGGGAGGGCGCTACGAGCAGTACTTC.